This entry concerns a single TCR beta chain. Its cognate antigen is unknown. Different DNA sequences within this sample yield the same CDR3. Clones were sequenced by immunoSEQ multiplex PCR, and TCRdb holds only the in-frame ones, with some missing. The table has about 140,000 clones, 70% to 90% seen once. This specimen comes from a study of T cell responses to AZD1222 COVID-19 vaccine. Whole-study context: Second-dose schedules of about 4 or about 12 weeks were combined. Overall study findings and caveats: Recipients of AZD1222 seropositive at baseline numbered only five or six. Receipt of two AZD1222 doses was followed by a rise in Spike-specific TCR breadth and depth. Donors, mostly white British, included more females; clonal diversity was possibly underestimated.

The starting material was peripheral blood, obtained on day 0 of AZD1222 vaccination. This clonotype was sampled from an adult in good health.

The CDR3 DNA reads TGTGCCAGCAGCGTAGCGGGAGGTGGTTACGAGCAGTACTTC. Its protein is CASSVAGGGYEQYF. This sequence joins TRBV9 and TRBJ2-7; 7 nucleotides align to TRBD2. This CDR3 is built from 14 residues. The germline V gene encodes CDR1 SGDLS and CDR2 YYNGEE. V gave up 0 bases and J gave up 4 bases; unmatched junction bases: 4.